Below are 31 T cell receptor beta chains sequenced from a single sample in a study of T cells in Graves' hyperthyroidism and ophthalmopathy. Using RNA transcripts as the source, TCR beta CDR3 regions were amplified. The HTBI primer set served for first-round RT-PCR of the TCR CDR3. Using its own MiXCR run on the multiplex PCR reads, TCRdb lists one record per CDR3 protein. This table holds approximately 480,000 distinct CDR3 sequences, more than 20% found once. Sequencing was performed on blood. The receptor set was obtained from a man aged 18 to 35 with Graves' hyperthyroidism.

Many counts were recorded for this clonotype. The chain has TRBV10-3 and TRBJ1-1, with D possibly being TRBD1 (6 bases). Germline CDR1 ENHRY, CDR2 SYGVKD. The V end was cut by 7 bases, the J end by 1 base, with 10 bases between. The CDR3 covers 13 residues. CDR3 sequence reads: CAITQQGNTEAFF. CDR3 DNA sequence: TGTGCCATCACCCAACAGGGGAACACTGAAGCTTTCTTT.

This clonotype was found a few times. This rearrangement joins TRBV20-1 to TRBJ1-5; D not certain. Germline V gene sequence: CDR1 DFQATT, CDR2 SNEGSKA (reference sequence). CDR3 size: 13 residues. Trimming shortened V by 2 bases and J by 4 bases, and 9 bases separated the two germline ends. CDR3 residues: CSARLEANQPQHF. Here the CDR3 DNA reads TGCAGTGCTAGACTGGAGGCGAATCAGCCCCAGCATTTT.

At least ten counts were recorded for this clonotype. The chain joins TRBV6-1 to TRBJ2-7; no clear D gene. Trimming pared 1 base from V and 1 base from J, leaving 11 bases between. Looked up from germline, CDR1 is MNHNS and CDR2 is SASEGT. The CDR3 length is 15 residues. As DNA, the CDR3 is TGTGCCAGCAGTGAAGGGGCCTCACCTTCCTACGAGCAGTACTTC. Its protein product is CASSEGASPSYEQYF.

This clonotype was detected ten times or more. This sequence joins TRBV27 and TRBJ2-7; a possible D gene is TRBD1 (5 bases). Germline V gene lookup returns CDR1 MNHEY and CDR2 SMNVEV (reference sequence). The V gene lost 4 bases and the J gene lost 2 bases, with 12 bases spanning the gap. The length of the CDR3 is 14 residues. The CDR3 coding sequence is TGTGCCAGCAGTTCTCAGGACACGGCCTACGAGCAGTACTTC. The encoded protein is CASSSQDTAYEQYF.

The gene calls are TRBV19 and TRBJ1-2; D ambiguous. The germline V and J ends were trimmed by 6 bases and 7 bases, with 15 bases remaining between them. Germline V gene data show CDR1 as LNHDA and CDR2 as SQIVND (reference sequence). This CDR3 has 13 amino acids. Here the CDR3 reads CASRPLATAGYTF. The CDR3 nucleotides are TGTGCCAGTAGACCCCTCGCAACAGCTGGCTACACCTTC.

A remark on this clonotype: Since the CDR3 does not end with the conserved phenylalanine or tryptophan, this likely comes from a read error. It is unclear where the CDR3 begins or ends on the DNA, so no DNA is shown, and the CDR3 is as TCRdb lists it. The V call is TRBV28, the J call TRBJ1-1. The CDR3 is 14 residues long, ends included. Germline V lookup: CDR1 MDHEN, CDR2 SYDVKM. The CDR3 region is CASSLPVLNTEACL.

Ten or more counts support this clonotype. The rearrangement links TRBV2 to TRBJ2-2; a possible D gene is TRBD1 (6 bases). Trimming shortened V by 8 bases and J by 6 bases, and 16 bases separated the two germline ends. The CDR3 runs to 14 residues. Germline values: CDR1 SNHLY, CDR2 FYNNEI. CDR3 amino acids: CASLTTPGAGELFF. Written as DNA, the CDR3 is TGTGCCAGCCTGACGACACCAGGGGCCGGGGAGCTGTTTTTT.

This clonotype occurred a few times. A single base separates this from a much larger clone, so it may be a read error. V usage is TRBV13 and J usage is TRBJ1-1, with D maybe TRBD1 (5 bases). Germline V gene data show CDR1 as PRHDT and CDR2 as FYEKMQ (reference sequence). V lost 5 bases and J lost 1, with 11 bases in between. The CDR3 consists of 14 residues. CDR3 DNA sequence: TGTGCCAGCAGCCTTGCAGGGAAGAACACTGAAGCTTTCTTT. It specifies CASSLAGKNTEAFF.

This clonotype was recorded many times. The rearrangement uses TRBV28 and TRBJ1-1; weak D call: TRBD1 (6 bases). Trimming pared 5 bases from V and 6 bases from J, leaving 10 bases between. Germline CDR1 reads MDHEN; CDR2 reads SYDVKM. The CDR3 loop spans 12 amino acids. The CDR3 nucleotides are TGTGCCAGCAGTGCAACAGGGCCTGAAGCTTTCTTT. Translated: CASSATGPEAFF.

The chain joins TRBV29-1 to TRBJ2-7; no reliable D call. Germline V CDR1 and CDR2: SQVTM, ANQGSEA. With 1 base removed from V and 6 bases from J, the gap between germline ends came to 7 bases. The CDR3 has 11 residues. CDR3 in amino acids: CSVEASREQYF. The DNA of the CDR3 is TGCAGCGTTGAAGCCTCACGCGAGCAGTACTTC.

This clonotype was seen more than once but under ten times. A read error may produce the germline difference seen at one junction end. The CDR3 DNA is TGTGCCAGCAGTGGCGGGTTGATCTCTGGAAACACTATATATTTT. Protein sequence: CASSGGLISGNTIYF. J is TRBJ1-3 and V is TRBV6-1; D is ambiguous. The CDR3 is 15 amino acids. The germline gives CDR1 MNHNS, CDR2 SASEGT.

This clonotype has at least ten counts. The CDR3 sequence: CASRDFRTYEQYF. CDR3 DNA: TGTGCCAGCAGGGACTTCCGTACCTACGAGCAGTACTTC. The chain carries TRBV28 and TRBJ2-7; possible D gene TRBD2, 5 bases. Germline CDR1 is MDHEN and CDR2 is SYDVKM. Trimming stripped 6 bases from V and 2 bases from J, with 11 bases between. This CDR3 region has 13 residues.

The sample holds many counts of this clonotype. DNA of the CDR3: TGTGCCAGCAGCTTATGCGGGGATTGGGCCCCGACGAAGTACTTC. This sequence encodes CASSLCGDWAPTKYF. The chain uses TRBV7-9 and TRBJ2-7; D might be TRBD2 (6 bases). The CDR3 contains 15 residues. Germline V gene data show CDR1 as SEHNR and CDR2 as FQNEAQ (reference sequence). The V end lost 2 bases, the J end lost 11 bases, and 22 bases lay between the germline ends.

V and J are TRBV5-4 and TRBJ2-5, with D tentatively TRBD1 (6 bases). The germline V gene encodes CDR1 SGHNT and CDR2 YYREEE (reference sequence). CDR3 length: 15 amino acids. Trimming pared 0 bases from V and 5 bases from J, leaving 14 bases between. In DNA, the CDR3 is TGTGCCAGCAGCTTGGGTACAGGGCATCGGGAGACCCAGTACTTC. Translation gives CASSLGTGHRETQYF.

This clonotype has a handful of counts. The chain has TRBV20-1 and TRBJ2-7; tentatively, D is TRBD2 (5 bases). The germline V and J ends were trimmed by 6 bases and 2 bases, with 11 bases remaining between them. The CDR3 is made up of 12 amino acids. From germline, CDR1 is DFQATT and CDR2 SNEGSKA (reference sequence). In DNA form, the CDR3 reads TGCAGTGCCCAGGACGGGACCTACGAGCAGTACTTC. Protein product: CSAQDGTYEQYF.

At least ten counts were recorded for this clonotype. The chain couples TRBV27 to TRBJ2-7; 7 bases are a match to TRBD1. CDR1 MNHEY and CDR2 SMNVEV come from the germline V gene (reference sequence). This CDR3 is built from 14 residues. The ends lost 8 bases at V and 4 bases at J; junction bases unmatched: 11. CDR3 bases: TGTGCCAGCCGAGACGGGACAGAGATTTACGAGCAGTACTTC. This sequence encodes CASRDGTEIYEQYF.

V and J are TRBV20-1 and TRBJ2-7; D is unclear. With 3 bases removed from V and 3 bases from J, the gap between germline ends came to 6 bases. The CDR3 totals 11 residues. Per germline, CDR1 DFQATT and CDR2 SNEGSKA (reference sequence). The chain's CDR3 is CSARPDYEQYF. CDR3 nucleotide sequence: TGCAGTGCTAGGCCAGACTACGAGCAGTACTTC.

The chain links TRBV6-1 to TRBJ2-5; D assignment may be TRBD1 or TRBD2 (5 bases each). The V end was cut by 3 bases, the J end by 1 base, with 12 bases between. Germline CDR1 MNHNS, CDR2 SASEGT. The CDR3 is 15 residues long. The CDR3 nucleotides read TGTGCCAGCAGTGAGTTAAGAGGGACCCAAGAGACCCAGTACTTC. Protein sequence: CASSELRGTQETQYF.

This clonotype appeared many times. V and J are TRBV28 and TRBJ1-2; no definite D call. This CDR3 spans 13 amino acids. Between the trimmed V and J ends, which lost 3 bases and 8 bases, there was a span of 13 bases. Germline values: CDR1 MDHEN, CDR2 SYDVKM. CDR3 in DNA: TGTGCCAGCAGTTTTACCGTATTCGGAGGCTACACCTTC. Amino acids: CASSFTVFGGYTF.

This clonotype was detected ten times or more. J is TRBJ2-7 and V is TRBV2, with 7 bases that match TRBD2. Germline CDR1 and CDR2: SNHLY and FYNNEI. V lost 1 base to trimming and J lost 3 bases; unmatched junction nucleotides: 6. This CDR3 is 15 amino acids long. The CDR3 here is CASSEGLAAGYEQYF. The DNA for the CDR3 is TGTGCCAGCAGTGAAGGGCTAGCGGCTGGCTACGAGCAGTACTTC.

This clonotype was observed a handful of times. Germline is not matched at one junction end, which may reflect a read error. This chain connects TRBV7-9 to TRBJ2-2, with D possibly being TRBD2 (5 bases). Looked up from germline, CDR1 is SEHNR and CDR2 is FQNEAQ (reference sequence). The CDR3 is made up of 15 amino acids. The CDR3 DNA reads as TGTGCCAGCAGCTCCACCTTGTCCCCGGGAAAGGAGCTGTTGTTT. This encodes CASSSTLSPGKELLF. Full variable domain (outside the CDR3, taken from reference TRBV7-9 and TRBJ2-2): DTGVSQNPRHKITKRGQNVTFRCDPISEHNRLYWYRQTLGQGPEFLTYFQNEAQLEKSRLLSDRFSAERPKGSFSTLEIQRTEQGDSAMYLCASSSTLSPGKELLFGEGSRLTVL.

Ten or more counts support this clonotype. The genes are TRBV7-2 and TRBJ1-6; D unclear. Per the germline V gene, CDR1 is SGHTA and CDR2 is FQGNSA. The CDR3 contains 14 residues. Trimming shortened V by 4 bases and J by 7 bases, and 11 bases separated the two germline ends. The CDR3 DNA reads as TGTGCCAGCAGCTCTACAAAAGCAAATTCACCCCTCCACTTT. As protein: CASSSTKANSPLHF.

This clonotype was counted at least ten times. V and J are TRBV13 and TRBJ2-7; 10 bases agree with TRBD2. CDR3 length: 15 residues. Germline CDR1 PRHDT, CDR2 FYEKMQ (reference sequence). V shed 5 bases and J 5 bases; nucleotides not matched to a gene: 9. CDR3 loop: CASSPSYSGGHEQYF. As DNA, the CDR3 is TGTGCCAGCAGCCCGTCGTATAGCGGGGGGCACGAGCAGTACTTC. The full variable domain, completed using reference TRBV13 and TRBJ2-7, is AAGVIQSPRHLIKEKRETATLKCYPIPRHDTVYWYQQGPGQDPQFLISFYEKMQSDKGSIPDRFSAQQFSDYHSELNMSSLELGDSALYFCASSPSYSGGHEQYFGPGTRLTVT.

This clonotype was counted ten times or more. The rearrangement joins TRBV6-1 to TRBJ2-2; D may be TRBD2 (7 bases). Per the germline V gene, CDR1 is MNHNS and CDR2 is SASEGT. This CDR3 is built from 15 residues. V was trimmed by 7 bases and J by 0 bases, leaving 12 bases between them. CDR3 DNA sequence: TGTGCCAGCACCGGGGGGCCCGCGAACACCGGGGAGCTGTTTTTT. This translates into CASTGGPANTGELFF.

This clonotype was recorded a few times. The chain joins TRBV7-8 to TRBJ1-6; the match to TRBD1 covers 7 bases. Germline values: CDR1 SGHVS, CDR2 FQNEAQ. This CDR3 region has 15 residues. The ends lost 5 bases at V and 8 bases at J; junction bases unmatched: 9. The DNA of the CDR3 is TGTGCCAGCAGCCCGACAGGGCCCATTTATTCACCCCTCCACTTT. Residues: CASSPTGPIYSPLHF.

This clonotype was counted at least ten times. The genes are TRBV2 and TRBJ1-5, with 7 positions matching TRBD1. Germline assignment: CDR1 SNHLY and CDR2 FYNNEI. The CDR3 is made up of 15 amino acids. J lost 3 bases, V lost 3 bases, and 5 bases had no gene match. The CDR3 DNA sequence: TGTGCCAGCAGTGAGGCCAGGGGGAACAATCAGCCCCAGCATTTT. Residues: CASSEARGNNQPQHF. Using reference TRBV2 and TRBJ1-5 for the parts outside the CDR3, the full variable domain is EPEVTQTPSHQVTQMGQEVILRCVPISNHLYFYWYRQILGQKVEFLVSFYNNEISEKSEIFDDQFSVERPDGSNFTLKIRSTKLEDSAMYFCASSEARGNNQPQHFGDGTRLSIL.

At least ten counts were recorded for this clonotype. V and J are TRBV28 and TRBJ1-2; D uncertain. This CDR3 region has 14 residues. Germline CDR1 MDHEN, CDR2 SYDVKM. V was pared by 4 bases and J by 4 bases, with 13 bases between. The CDR3 nucleotides read TGTGCCAGCAGTTCCCTTGAGACATCCTATGGCTACACCTTC. Protein sequence: CASSSLETSYGYTF.

The table lists this clonotype with many counts. This chain connects TRBV19 to TRBJ1-1, with 9 bases aligning to TRBD1. The CDR3 extends over 16 amino acids. Trimming took 3 bases from V and 4 from J; bases not matched to a gene: 9. Per the germline V gene, CDR1 is LNHDA and CDR2 is SQIVND (reference sequence). The CDR3 DNA reads TGTGCCAGTAGTATCCTACAGGGGGCCGATGGCACTGAAGCTTTCTTT. As protein: CASSILQGADGTEAFF.

This clonotype was observed at least ten times. The J gene is TRBJ1-1, the V gene TRBV6-4; the D is unclear. The V and J ends lost 2 bases and 2 bases respectively, with 12 bases between them. Germline V lookup: CDR1 MRHNA, CDR2 SNTAGT. CDR3 length: 15 amino acids. In DNA form, the CDR3 reads TGTGCCAGCAGTGACCTGGTGCAAGGAAACACTGAAGCTTTCTTT. The encoded protein is CASSDLVQGNTEAFF.

This clonotype was seen at least ten times. The chain uses TRBV12-3 or TRBV12-4 and TRBJ2-7; D is undetermined. V lost 5 bases and J 7 bases, leaving 9 bases between the germline ends. This CDR3 contains 11 residues. The CDR3 coding sequence is TGTGCCAGCAGTCTACATGGGGAGCAGTACTTC. This codes for CASSLHGEQYF.

The chain joins TRBV27 to TRBJ1-1, with TRBD1 as a possible D gene (5 bases). Germline lookup yields CDR1 MNHEY and CDR2 SMNVEV (reference sequence). V was trimmed by 5 bases and J by 3 bases, leaving 16 bases between them. There are 15 residues in the CDR3. The CDR3 is CASSLIQGWDTEAFF. In DNA, the CDR3 is TGTGCCAGCAGTCTCATCCAGGGCTGGGACACTGAAGCTTTCTTT.